This TCR beta chain is drawn from a study of T-cell memory formation after mild COVID-19. MiXCR, run by TCRdb on the 5' RACE reads, gives a single entry per CDR3 protein. The table shows 5,000 or so distinct CDR3 sequences, with more than 40% occurring only once. This clonotype was recorded at least ten times. The clonotype originates from an adult who had mild COVID-19 (a few samples of this study predate the infection). Cell type and time point are not known. Input material: PBMCs or a T cell subset sorted from them (not recorded which).

The CDR3 here is CASSIFGGLSNQPQHF. In DNA, the CDR3 is TGTGCCAGTAGTATTTTCGGCGGACTTAGCAATCAGCCCCAGCATTTT. This chain links TRBV19 with TRBJ1-5; D is uncertain. CDR1 is LNHDA and CDR2 is SQIVND in the germline V gene (reference sequence). Deletions cut 3 bases from V and 0 bases from J, with 12 bases between. The CDR3 has 16 amino acids. Full variable domain (outside the CDR3, taken from reference TRBV19 and TRBJ1-5): DGGITQSPKYLFRKEGQNVTLSCEQNLNHDAMYWYRQDPGQGLRLIYYSQIVNDFQKGDIAEGYSVSREKKESFPLTVTSAQKNPTAFYLCASSIFGGLSNQPQHFGDGTRLSIL.